Listed below are T cell receptor beta chains from one sample, sequenced in a study of somatic mutations in cytotoxic T cells in rheumatoid arthritis. Using immunoSEQ multiplex PCR, the repertoire was profiled, and TCRdb retains in-frame clones only, with some absent. The table lists some 16,000 clones, approximately 80% of them singletons. Sample: CD8+ T cells sorted from blood. All receptors come from an adult with rheumatoid arthritis. Each CDR3 is given with its conserved first and last residue. A D gene is named only where the DNA matches it firmly. Clone size is not always given. Where it is, it says once, few, many or a class for expanded clones.

clone size	V gene	J gene	D gene	CDR3 DNA	CDR3 protein
NA	TRBV7-9	TRBJ1-2	NA	TGTGCCAGCAGCTTGGGAACAAGGCATGGCTACACCTTC	CASSLGTRHGYTF
NA	TRBV11-2	TRBJ2-3	TRBD2	TGTGCCAGCACGGGGGGAAGTTATAGCACAGATACGCAGTATTTT	CASTGGSYSTDTQYF
NA	TRBV19	TRBJ1-5	NA	TGTGCCAGTGTCTCCGCATATAGCAATCAGCCCCAGCATTTT	CASVSAYSNQPQHF
NA	TRBV5-1	TRBJ1-1	NA	TGCGCCAGCACGGACGGCAACACTGAAGCTTTCTTT	CASTDGNTEAFF
NA	TRBV7-9	TRBJ2-3	TRBD1	TGTGCCAGCAGCTTTCCCTGGGACAGGGGGCGAGGGGATACGCAGTATTTT	CASSFPWDRGRGDTQYF
few	TRBV19	TRBJ1-1	TRBD1	TGTGCCAGTAGCGACAAGACAGGGGGCACTGAAGCTTTCTTT	CASSDKTGGTEAFF
once	TRBV19	TRBJ2-1	NA	TGTGCCAGTAGTAGGGAATCTTCCTACAATGAGCAGTTCTTC	CASSRESSYNEQFF
NA	TRBV19	TRBJ2-3	TRBD2	TGTGCCAGTAGTCTAGCGGGGACAGATACGCAGTATTTT	CASSLAGTDTQYF
NA	TRBV11-2	TRBJ1-4	NA	TGTGCCAGCAGCTCGCATCCGGCCGAAAAACTGTTTTTT	CASSSHPAEKLFF
few	TRBV2	TRBJ2-7	TRBD1	TGTGCCAGCCGCATCGGGACAGGCTCCTACGAGCAGTACTTC	CASRIGTGSYEQYF
NA	TRBV9	TRBJ1-1	NA	TGTGCCAGCAGCGTATGGGGTAGTGCTGAAGCTTTCTTT	CASSVWGSAEAFF